This is a list of T cell receptor beta chains from one sample in a study of Ad26.COV2.S vaccination and SARS-CoV-2 variants. TCRdb's table, derived via immunoSEQ multiplex PCR, lists solely in-frame clones and lacks some. Of about 97,000 clones listed, 60% to 85% are singletons. Material: peripheral blood, obtained after recovery from COVID-19. The origin of the receptors is a human donor who had recovered from COVID-19. CDR3s include the opening cysteine and the closing phenylalanine or tryptophan. A D gene is named only where the DNA matches it firmly. Clone sizes are given selectively: once, few, many, or a class where the clone is expanded.

j_call	v_call	clone_size	d_call	cdr3_aa	cdr3_nt
TRBJ1-2	TRBV29-1	-	-	CSVEAPPVGDGYTF	TGCAGCGTTGAAGCCCCCCCGGTTGGGGATGGCTACACCTTC
TRBJ1-1	TRBV6-5	-	-	CASRGAGGLTEAFF	TGTGCCAGCAGGGGGGCCGGGGGCCTCACTGAAGCTTTCTTT
TRBJ2-7	TRBV3-1/TRBV3-2	once	-	CASTQRGGGSEQYF	TGTGCCAGCACCCAACGGGGAGGGGGTAGCGAGCAGTACTTC
TRBJ1-1	TRBV6-6	-	-	CASIGMNTEAFF	TGTGCCAGTATAGGGATGAACACTGAAGCTTTCTTT
TRBJ1-1	TRBV7-2	-	-	CASSPTGGGTEAFF	TGTGCCAGCAGCCCTACCGGGGGCGGGACTGAAGCTTTCTTT
TRBJ2-5	TRBV9	-	TRBD2	CASSVGAGGAETQYF	TGTGCCAGCAGCGTAGGGGCGGGAGGGGCCGAGACCCAGTACTTC
TRBJ2-4	TRBV6-7	-	-	CASRLTANRDLAKNIQYF	TGTGCCAGCAGATTAACCGCCAACAGAGACCTAGCCAAAAACATTCAGTACTTC
TRBJ2-2	TRBV19	-	-	CASSPSIDTGELFF	TGTGCCAGTAGTCCGTCCATAGACACCGGGGAGCTGTTTTTT
TRBJ2-7	TRBV5-1	many	-	CASSPRDTARTEQYF	TGCGCCAGCAGCCCCCGGGACACGGCCCGGACGGAGCAGTACTTC
TRBJ1-3	TRBV12-3/TRBV12-4	-	-	CASSRQGNTIYF	TGTGCCAGCAGCCGTCAGGGAAACACCATATATTTT
TRBJ1-2	TRBV12-3/TRBV12-4	-	-	CASRKTGSYGYTF	TGTGCCAGCAGAAAGACAGGCTCGTATGGCTACACCTTC
TRBJ1-1	TRBV15	-	-	CATSRRRELAEAFF	TGTGCCACCAGCAGACGCAGGGAGCTCGCTGAAGCTTTCTTT
TRBJ2-7	TRBV4-1	-	-	CASSQDRGNEQYF	TGCGCCAGCAGCCAAGATCGAGGGAACGAGCAGTACTTC
TRBJ2-7	TRBV5-6	-	-	CASSTGTRPADEQYF	TGTGCCAGCAGCACGGGGACTCGACCAGCCGACGAGCAGTACTTC
TRBJ2-7	TRBV11-2	-	-	CASSLSGSSTYEQYF	TGTGCCAGCAGCTTAAGCGGCAGCTCTACCTACGAGCAGTACTTC
TRBJ2-5	TRBV30	-	-	CAWSVHGISETQYF	TGTGCCTGGAGTGTCCACGGTATCTCAGAGACCCAGTACTTC
TRBJ1-2	TRBV5-5	many	-	CASSPGASINYGYTF	TGTGCCAGCAGTCCAGGGGCCTCAATCAACTATGGCTACACCTTC
TRBJ1-1	TRBV7-3	-	-	CASSLEGMGTEAFF	TGTGCCAGCAGCTTAGAGGGGATGGGCACTGAAGCTTTCTTT
TRBJ2-1	TRBV6-5	-	TRBD1	CASSPTGIGLNEQFF	TGTGCCAGCAGTCCGACAGGGATCGGTCTGAATGAGCAGTTCTTC
TRBJ2-1	TRBV25-1	-	-	CASSEALGDNEQFF	TGTGCCAGCAGTGAAGCCTTAGGAGACAATGAGCAGTTCTTC
TRBJ1-6	TRBV5-1	-	-	CASSLDDLPLHF	TGCGCCAGCAGCTTGGATGATTTACCCCTCCACTTT
TRBJ2-2	TRBV24-1	-	-	CATSVTGRNANTGELFF	TGTGCCACCAGTGTCACTGGACGGAACGCGAACACCGGGGAGCTGTTTTTT
TRBJ2-2	TRBV25-1	-	-	CASGRGPNTGELFF	TGTGCCAGCGGAAGGGGTCCGAACACCGGGGAGCTGTTTTTT
TRBJ1-1	TRBV5-1	-	-	CASSLEGTEAFF	TGCGCCAGCAGCTTGGAAGGGACTGAAGCTTTCTTT
TRBJ1-5	TRBV10-3	-	TRBD1	CAISDSDRGYQPQHF	TGTGCCATCAGTGACTCCGACAGGGGGTATCAGCCCCAGCATTTT
TRBJ1-3	TRBV4-2	-	-	CASSQGPPGGTGNTIYF	TGTGCCAGCAGCCAAGGTCCCCCTGGGGGGACTGGAAACACCATATATTTT
TRBJ2-2	TRBV4-1	-	TRBD1	CASSQRLSDRGTGELFF	TGCGCCAGCAGCCAACGGTTGTCCGACAGGGGGACCGGGGAGCTGTTTTTT
TRBJ2-6	TRBV30	-	-	CAWSPGLAGANVLTF	TGTGCCTGGAGTCCGGGATTAGCGGGGGCCAACGTCCTGACTTTC
TRBJ2-7	TRBV7-9	few	TRBD1	CASSGGTGAIDEQYF	TGTGCCAGCAGCGGTGGGACAGGGGCTATAGACGAGCAGTACTTC
TRBJ1-6	TRBV10-3	-	-	CAISLEGWESPLHF	TGTGCCATCAGCTTGGAGGGGTGGGAATCACCCCTCCACTTT
TRBJ1-2	TRBV5-1	-	TRBD1	CASSLRTGGESNYGYTF	TGCGCCAGCAGCCTTCGGACAGGGGGCGAAAGTAACTATGGCTACACCTTC
TRBJ1-3	TRBV4-1	-	-	CASSQGGGAVRPGNTIYF	TGCGCCAGCAGCCAAGGTGGGGGGGCGGTCCGCCCTGGAAACACCATATATTTT
TRBJ2-1	TRBV6-4	-	-	CASSEQKSSYNEQFF	TGTGCCAGCAGTGAACAGAAAAGCTCCTACAATGAGCAGTTCTTC
TRBJ2-2	TRBV15	-	-	CATSRGRTGELFF	TGTGCCACCAGCAGAGGGAGAACCGGGGAGCTGTTTTTT
TRBJ2-7	TRBV6-5	-	-	CASRSETGLAYEQYF	TGTGCCAGCAGATCTGAAACAGGGTTGGCCTACGAGCAGTACTTC
TRBJ2-3	TRBV5-1	-	TRBD1	CASSTGTGGQDTQYF	TGCGCCAGCAGCACCGGGACAGGGGGTCAAGATACGCAGTATTTT
TRBJ1-2	TRBV30	-	TRBD1	CAWSGTGYGYTF	TGTGCCTGGAGCGGGACAGGCTATGGCTACACCTTC